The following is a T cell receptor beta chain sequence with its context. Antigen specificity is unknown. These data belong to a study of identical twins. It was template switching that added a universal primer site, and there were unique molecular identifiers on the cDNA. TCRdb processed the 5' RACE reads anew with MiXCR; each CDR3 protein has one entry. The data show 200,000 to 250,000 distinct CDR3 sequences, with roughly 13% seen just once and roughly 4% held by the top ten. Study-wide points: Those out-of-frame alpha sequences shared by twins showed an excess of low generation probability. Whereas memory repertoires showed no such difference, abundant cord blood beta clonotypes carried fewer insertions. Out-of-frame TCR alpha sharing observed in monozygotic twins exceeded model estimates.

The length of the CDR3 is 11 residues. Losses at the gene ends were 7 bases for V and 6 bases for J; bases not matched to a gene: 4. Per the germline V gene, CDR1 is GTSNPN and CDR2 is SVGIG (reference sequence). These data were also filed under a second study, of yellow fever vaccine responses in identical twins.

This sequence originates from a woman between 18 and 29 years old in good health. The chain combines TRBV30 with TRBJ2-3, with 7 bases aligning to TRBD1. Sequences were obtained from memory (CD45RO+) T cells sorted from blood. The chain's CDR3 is CAYRGLDTQYF. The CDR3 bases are TGTGCCTACAGGGGCTTGGATACGCAGTATTTT. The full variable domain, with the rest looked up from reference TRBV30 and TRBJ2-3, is SQTIHQWPATLVQPVGSPLSLECTVEGTSNPNLYWYRQAAGRGLQLLFYSVGIGQISSEVPQNLSASRPQDRQFILSSKKLLLSDSGFYLCAYRGLDTQYFGPGTRLTVL.